The subject of this entry is one TCR beta chain. Its target is unknown. Using immunoSEQ multiplex PCR, the repertoire was profiled, and TCRdb retains in-frame clones only, with some absent. This sample yields about 2.3 million clones, of which approximately 93% are seen a single time; about 0.41% belongs to the top ten. The CDR3 covers 15 residues. CDR1 is MNHEY and CDR2 is SVGAGI in the germline V gene. The source of the sample is a study of shared clonotypes between healthy human individuals. Donors included only healthy HIV-negative adults lacking recent acute infections or vaccinations. Study-level results: Non-shared clonotypes had lower generation probabilities than clonotypes shared by all four sorted-subset donors. A limitation of the genetic and exposure-history diversity represented arose from few donors.

Material for sequencing was naive CD4+ T cells from PBMCs. Subset denoted: CD45RA+ positively selected. This receptor was identified in a man younger than 35 in good health. Some clones in this sample may be carry-over from other donors' samples. This rearrangement joins TRBV6-5 to TRBJ2-5; tentatively, D is TRBD2 (6 bases). The DNA end is a closer match to TRBJ2-7, so the J assignment may be wrong. CDR3 amino acids: CASSYRGRNSYEQYF. CDR3 DNA: TGTGCCAGCAGTTACCGAGGGAGGAACTCCTACGAGCAGTACTTC.